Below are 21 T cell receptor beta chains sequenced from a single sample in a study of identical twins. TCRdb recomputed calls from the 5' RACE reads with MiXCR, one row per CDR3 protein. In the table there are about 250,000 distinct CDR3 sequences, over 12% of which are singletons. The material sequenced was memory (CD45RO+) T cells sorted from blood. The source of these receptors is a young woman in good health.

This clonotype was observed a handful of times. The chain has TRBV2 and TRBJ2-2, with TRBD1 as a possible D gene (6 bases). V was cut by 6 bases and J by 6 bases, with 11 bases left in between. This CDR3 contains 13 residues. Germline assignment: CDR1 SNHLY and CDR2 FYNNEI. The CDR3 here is CASSFTGSGELFF. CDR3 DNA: TGTGCCAGCAGCTTCACAGGGTCCGGGGAGCTGTTTTTT.

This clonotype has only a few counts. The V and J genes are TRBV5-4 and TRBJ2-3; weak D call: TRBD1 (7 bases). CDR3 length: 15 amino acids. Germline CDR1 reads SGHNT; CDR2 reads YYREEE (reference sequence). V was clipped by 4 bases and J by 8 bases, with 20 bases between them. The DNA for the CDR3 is TGTGCCAGCAGCCTTGGGCGACAGGGAGGAGGTACGCAGTATTTT. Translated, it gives CASSLGRQGGGTQYF.

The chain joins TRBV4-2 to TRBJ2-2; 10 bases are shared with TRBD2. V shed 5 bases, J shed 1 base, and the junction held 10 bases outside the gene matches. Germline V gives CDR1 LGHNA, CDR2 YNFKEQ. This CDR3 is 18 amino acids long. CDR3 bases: TGTGCCAGCAGCGGGCGACTTAGCGGGGGGCAGAACACCGGGGAGCTGTTTTTT. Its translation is CASSGRLSGGQNTGELFF.

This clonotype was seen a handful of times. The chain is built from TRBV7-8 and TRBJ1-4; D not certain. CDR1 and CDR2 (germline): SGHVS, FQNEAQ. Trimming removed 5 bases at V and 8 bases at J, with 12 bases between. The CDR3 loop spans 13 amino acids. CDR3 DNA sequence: TGTGCCAGCAGCAAAGGCCGGGGAGAAAAACTGTTTTTT. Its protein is CASSKGRGEKLFF.

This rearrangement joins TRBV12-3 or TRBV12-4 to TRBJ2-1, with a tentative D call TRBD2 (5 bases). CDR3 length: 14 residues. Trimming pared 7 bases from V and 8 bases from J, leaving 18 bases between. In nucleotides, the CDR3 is TGTGCCAGCACAAGGGAGAGTTATAGGTATGAGCAGTTCTTC. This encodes CASTRESYRYEQFF.

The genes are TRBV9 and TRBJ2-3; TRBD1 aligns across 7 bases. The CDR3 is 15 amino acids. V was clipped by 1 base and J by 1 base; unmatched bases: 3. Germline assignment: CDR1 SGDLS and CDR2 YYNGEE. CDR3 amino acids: CASSVHRGGTDTQYF. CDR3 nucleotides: TGTGCCAGCAGCGTACACAGGGGCGGCACAGATACGCAGTATTTT.

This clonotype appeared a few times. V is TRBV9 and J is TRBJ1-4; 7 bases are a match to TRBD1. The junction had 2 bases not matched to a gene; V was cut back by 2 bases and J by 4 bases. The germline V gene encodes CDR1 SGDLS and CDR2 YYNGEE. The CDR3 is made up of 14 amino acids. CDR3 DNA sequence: TGTGCCAGCAGCGTTGACAGGGATAATGAAAAACTGTTTTTT. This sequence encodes CASSVDRDNEKLFF.

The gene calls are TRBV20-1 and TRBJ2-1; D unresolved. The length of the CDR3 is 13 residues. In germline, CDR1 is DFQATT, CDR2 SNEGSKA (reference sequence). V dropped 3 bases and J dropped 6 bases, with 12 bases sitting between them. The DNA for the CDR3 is TGCAGTGCTAGTCCAGTTGGGCTCAATGAGCAGTTCTTC. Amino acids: CSASPVGLNEQFF.

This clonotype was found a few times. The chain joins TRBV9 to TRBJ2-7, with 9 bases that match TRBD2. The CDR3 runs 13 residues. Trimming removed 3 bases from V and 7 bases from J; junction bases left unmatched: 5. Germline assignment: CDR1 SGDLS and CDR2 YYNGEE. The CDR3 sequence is CASSGSSGKEQYF. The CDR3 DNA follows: TGTGCCAGCAGCGGGTCTAGCGGGAAGGAGCAGTACTTC.

The CDR3 spells CASSIPRGLYGYTF. CDR3 bases: TGTGCCAGTAGTATACCTCGGGGGCTCTATGGCTACACCTTC. V gene TRBV19 combines with J gene TRBJ1-2; D might be TRBD1 (6 bases). V lost 2 bases and J lost 4, with 11 bases in between. Germline CDR1 reads LNHDA; CDR2 reads SQIVND (reference sequence). The CDR3 has 14 amino acids. Together with reference TRBV19 and TRBJ1-2, the CDR3 gives the full variable domain: DGGITQSPKYLFRKEGQNVTLSCEQNLNHDAMYWYRQDPGQGLRLIYYSQIVNDFQKGDIAEGYSVSREKKESFPLTVTSAQKNPTAFYLCASSIPRGLYGYTFGSGTRLTVV.

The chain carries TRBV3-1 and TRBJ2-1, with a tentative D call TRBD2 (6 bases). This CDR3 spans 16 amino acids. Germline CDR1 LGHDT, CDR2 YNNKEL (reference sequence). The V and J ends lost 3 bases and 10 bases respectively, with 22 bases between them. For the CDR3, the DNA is TGTGCCAGCAGCCATCTCGGGACTCACGCTTTCGGGGAGCAGTTCTTC. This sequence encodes CASSHLGTHAFGEQFF.

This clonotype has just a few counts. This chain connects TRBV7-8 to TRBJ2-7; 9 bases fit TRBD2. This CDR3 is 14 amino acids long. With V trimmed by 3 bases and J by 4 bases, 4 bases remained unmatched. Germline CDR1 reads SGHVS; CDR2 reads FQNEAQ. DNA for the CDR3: TGTGCCAGCAGCTTTGCGGGAGGGCCGTACGAGCAGTACTTC. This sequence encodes CASSFAGGPYEQYF.

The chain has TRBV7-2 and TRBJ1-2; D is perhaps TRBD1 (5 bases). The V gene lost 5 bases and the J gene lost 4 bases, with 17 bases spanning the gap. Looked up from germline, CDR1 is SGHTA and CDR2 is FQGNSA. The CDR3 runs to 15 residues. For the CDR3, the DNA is TGTGCCAGCAGCCTGGATGATGGACATCTCTATGGCTACACCTTC. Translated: CASSLDDGHLYGYTF.

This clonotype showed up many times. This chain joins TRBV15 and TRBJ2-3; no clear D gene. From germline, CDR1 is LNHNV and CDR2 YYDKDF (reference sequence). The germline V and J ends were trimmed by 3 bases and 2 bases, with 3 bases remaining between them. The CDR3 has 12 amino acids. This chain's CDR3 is CATSSDTDTQYF. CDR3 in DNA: TGTGCCACCAGCAGCGACACAGATACGCAGTATTTT.

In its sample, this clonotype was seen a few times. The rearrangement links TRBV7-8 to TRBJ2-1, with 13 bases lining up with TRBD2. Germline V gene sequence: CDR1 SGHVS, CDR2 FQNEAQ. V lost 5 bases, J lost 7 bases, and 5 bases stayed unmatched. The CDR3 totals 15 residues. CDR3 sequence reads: CASSRTSGGRNEQFF. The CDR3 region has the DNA TGTGCCAGCAGCCGGACTAGCGGGGGACGAAATGAGCAGTTCTTC.

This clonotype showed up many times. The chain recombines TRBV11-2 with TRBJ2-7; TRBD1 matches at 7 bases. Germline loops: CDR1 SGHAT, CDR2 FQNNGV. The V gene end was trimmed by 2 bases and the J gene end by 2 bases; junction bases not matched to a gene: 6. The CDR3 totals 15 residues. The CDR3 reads CASSLLTGKPYEQYF. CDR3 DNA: TGTGCCAGCAGCTTATTGACAGGGAAACCCTACGAGCAGTACTTC.

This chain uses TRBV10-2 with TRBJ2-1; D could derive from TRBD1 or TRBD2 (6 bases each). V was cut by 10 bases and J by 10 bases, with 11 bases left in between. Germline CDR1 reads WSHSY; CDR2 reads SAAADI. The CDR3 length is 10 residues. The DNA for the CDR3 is TGCGCCACATTAGGGGGGGAGCAGTTCTTC. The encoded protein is CATLGGEQFF.

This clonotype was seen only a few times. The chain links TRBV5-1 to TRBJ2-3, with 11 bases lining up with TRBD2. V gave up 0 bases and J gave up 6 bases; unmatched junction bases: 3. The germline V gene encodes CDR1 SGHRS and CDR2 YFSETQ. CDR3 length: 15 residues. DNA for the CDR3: TGCGCCAGCAGCTTGGAAGGACTAGCGGGCGATACGCAGTATTTT. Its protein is CASSLEGLAGDTQYF.

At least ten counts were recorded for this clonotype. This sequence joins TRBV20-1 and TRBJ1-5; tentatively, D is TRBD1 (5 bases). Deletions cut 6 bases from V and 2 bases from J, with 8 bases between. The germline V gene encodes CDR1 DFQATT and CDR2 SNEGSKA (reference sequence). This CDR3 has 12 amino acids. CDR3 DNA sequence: TGCAGTGCCACACAGGGCAATCAGCCCCAGCATTTT. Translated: CSATQGNQPQHF.

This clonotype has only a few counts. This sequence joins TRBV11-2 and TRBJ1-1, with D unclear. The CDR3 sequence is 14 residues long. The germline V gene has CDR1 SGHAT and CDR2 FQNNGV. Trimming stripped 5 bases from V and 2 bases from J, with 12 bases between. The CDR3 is CASSPEQRNTEAFF. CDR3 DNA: TGTGCCAGCAGCCCCGAACAGAGAAACACTGAAGCTTTCTTT.

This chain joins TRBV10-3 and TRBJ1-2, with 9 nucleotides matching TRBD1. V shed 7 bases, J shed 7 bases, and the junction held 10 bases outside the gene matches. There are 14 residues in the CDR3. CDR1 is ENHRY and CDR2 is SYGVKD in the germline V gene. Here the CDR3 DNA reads TGTGCCATCACAGGGGACAGGGCTTCGGTTGGCTACACCTTC. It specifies CAITGDRASVGYTF.